Below are 29 T cell receptor beta chains sequenced from a single sample in a study of CD8+CD57+ T cells in acquired aplastic anemia. According to the study, genomic DNA was the template for TCR beta VDJ and CDR3 profiling. TCRdb recomputed calls from the reads with MiXCR, one row per CDR3 protein. The sample has around 430,000 distinct CDR3 sequences; approximately 33% are singletons. The sequenced patients had an expansion of CD8+CD57+ cells seen by flow cytometry. The source material was sorted CD4+, CD8+, or CD8+CD57+ T cells (not recorded which) from PBMCs. Receptors were obtained from a human donor with aplastic anemia.

The sample holds many counts of this clonotype. The chain employs TRBV2 and TRBJ1-5, with D perhaps matching TRBD1 (5 bases). V shed 6 bases and J shed 7 bases, with 16 bases lying between them. This CDR3 has 14 residues. The germline V gene has CDR1 SNHLY and CDR2 FYNNEI. The CDR3 region has the DNA TGTGCCAGCAGCGAAACAACAGGATTCCAGCCCCAGCATTTT. Translating gives CASSETTGFQPQHF.

The V call is TRBV12-3 or TRBV12-4, the J call TRBJ1-4, with D tentatively TRBD1 (6 bases). Trimming removed 1 base at V and 8 bases at J, with 17 bases between. This CDR3 contains 16 residues. In DNA, the CDR3 is TGTGCCAGCAGTTTAGACCTCAGGGGCGGGATCGAAAAACTGTTTTTT. This sequence encodes CASSLDLRGGIEKLFF.

This clonotype was recorded a few times. The gene calls are TRBV19 and TRBJ1-5, with unresolved D. V lost 4 bases and J 0 bases, leaving 16 bases between the germline ends. CDR1 is LNHDA and CDR2 is SQIVND in the germline V gene (reference sequence). The CDR3 runs 17 residues. Here the CDR3 reads CASSTPDRWYSNQPQHF. In DNA, the CDR3 is TGTGCCAGTAGTACCCCCGACCGGTGGTATAGCAATCAGCCCCAGCATTTT.

The V and J genes are TRBV7-2 and TRBJ1-1; 8 bases are a match to TRBD1. The length of the CDR3 is 13 residues. Per germline, CDR1 SGHTA and CDR2 FQGNSA. V shed 5 bases, J shed 4 bases, and the junction held 3 bases outside the gene matches. The CDR3 loop reads CASSVGTGTEAFF. Here the CDR3 DNA reads TGTGCCAGCAGCGTAGGGACAGGCACTGAAGCTTTCTTT.

The chain links TRBV20-1 to TRBJ2-4, with 7 bases aligning to TRBD1. The CDR3 length is 12 residues. V gave up 7 bases and J gave up 7 bases; unmatched junction bases: 7. Looked up from germline, CDR1 is DFQATT and CDR2 is SNEGSKA (reference sequence). In nucleotides, the CDR3 is TGCAGTGTTCCGCAGGGGGAGAACATTCAGTACTTC. It translates to CSVPQGENIQYF.

Comments on this clonotype: A read error is possible here, since a much larger clone lies one base away. V and J are TRBV2 and TRBJ1-3, with a tentative D call TRBD1 (5 bases). Germline V gives CDR1 SNHLY, CDR2 FYNNEI. The CDR3 has 18 residues. The CDR3 sequence: CASSDPGGSLRSGSTIYF. CDR3 coding DNA: TGTGCCAGCAGTGACCCCGGGGGGTCGTTACGCTCTGGAAGCACCATATATTTT.

In its sample, this clonotype was seen many times. The chain recombines TRBV12-3 or TRBV12-4 with TRBJ1-2; unclear D gene. The CDR3 has 12 amino acids. The V end was cut by 4 bases, the J end by 5 bases, with 8 bases between. CDR3 loop: CASSSDVYGYTF. The CDR3 DNA reads TGTGCCAGCAGTTCGGACGTGTATGGCTACACCTTC.

This clonotype showed up many times. Its ends do not fully match the called genes, so a read error is possible. V usage is TRBV5-1 and J usage is TRBJ2-3; D uncertain. Germline V gene data show CDR1 as SGHRS and CDR2 as YFSETQ. CDR3 size: 12 residues. The CDR3 DNA follows: TGTGCCAGCAGCTCTTACACAGATACGCAGTATTTT. It translates to CASSSYTDTQYF.

The chain joins TRBV6-5 to TRBJ1-2; 11 bases align to TRBD1. After removal of 2 bases from V and 8 bases from J, the junction contained 7 bases not matched to a gene. CDR1 is MNHEY, CDR2 SVGAGI, per germline. The CDR3 sequence is 15 residues long. The CDR3 DNA reads TGTGCCAGCAGTTACGACCGGGACAGGGGGGCGGGCTACACCTTC. This encodes CASSYDRDRGAGYTF.

This clonotype has more than one count but fewer than ten. The V call is TRBV27, the J call TRBJ1-2, with TRBD1 matching over 8 bases. The CDR3 is 13 amino acids. After removal of 4 bases from V and 8 bases from J, the junction contained 6 bases not matched to a gene. Germline V gives CDR1 MNHEY, CDR2 SMNVEV (reference sequence). CDR3 residues: CASSSRTGRGYTF. Here the CDR3 DNA reads TGTGCCAGCAGTTCCCGGACAGGGCGAGGCTACACCTTC.

A few counts support this clonotype. This chain connects TRBV9 to TRBJ2-6, with TRBD2 as a possible D gene (5 bases). V lost 2 bases and J 1 base, leaving 7 bases between the germline ends. CDR3 length: 15 residues. Per germline, CDR1 SGDLS and CDR2 YYNGEE. CDR3 coding DNA: TGTGCCAGCAGCGTCGGGATTTCTGGGGCCAACGTCCTGACTTTC. Translation: CASSVGISGANVLTF.

Concerning this clonotype itself: The final CDR3 position lacks the conserved phenylalanine or tryptophan, pointing to a likely read error. The V call is TRBV7-3, the J call TRBJ1-2, with D perhaps matching TRBD1 (5 bases). The ends were cut back, 5 bases at V and 7 bases at J, with 23 bases in the middle. Germline V lookup: CDR1 SGHTA, CDR2 FQGTGA. The CDR3 runs 16 residues. The CDR3 loop is CASSQHVQSPGSGYTI. The CDR3, as DNA: TGTGCCAGCAGCCAACATGTCCAATCCCCAGGGAGTGGCTACACCATC.

This clonotype turned up a few times. The V call is TRBV11-3, the J call TRBJ2-5, with 7 bases lining up with TRBD1. J gave up 4 bases and V 3 bases, and 5 bases lay outside the gene matches. Germline V gene data show CDR1 as SGHNT and CDR2 as YENEEA. The CDR3 runs 14 residues. This CDR3 reads CASSFDREGETQYF. Written as DNA, the CDR3 is TGTGCCAGCAGCTTCGACAGGGAAGGAGAGACCCAGTACTTC.

The rearrangement joins TRBV19 to TRBJ1-6, with a weak D call TRBD1 (6 bases). Trimming removed 11 bases from V and 14 bases from J, with 22 bases in between. The germline V gene has CDR1 LNHDA and CDR2 SQIVND (reference sequence). This CDR3 spans 13 amino acids. CDR3 sequence: CAVGGAADPTLHF. Written as DNA, the CDR3 is TGTGCCGTCGGGGGGGCAGCGGACCCAACCCTCCACTTT.

V gene TRBV9 combines with J gene TRBJ1-6; D not resolved. V lost 0 bases to trimming and J lost 7 bases, with 11 bases between them. The CDR3 spans 15 residues. Germline CDR1 and CDR2: SGDLS and YYNGEE. The CDR3 region is CASSVDAGRNSPLHF. The CDR3 DNA sequence: TGTGCCAGCAGCGTAGATGCCGGGAGGAATTCACCCCTCCACTTT.

This clonotype turned up a few times. This CDR3 is missing its conserved last phenylalanine or tryptophan, likely due to a read error. The DNA is omitted, as the CDR3 cannot be located on it reliably, and the CDR3 follows TCRdb's listing. This chain joins TRBV3-1 and TRBJ2-7; TRBD2, as called in the table, went unchecked against the DNA. 9 amino acids form the CDR3, both terminal residues included. Germline lookup yields CDR1 LGHDT and CDR2 YNNKEL (reference sequence). This CDR3 reads CASSPIPAS.

CDR3 in DNA: TGTGCCAGCAGAGGGTCTCTTTTTTCAGGTCCAGAGACCCAGTACTTC. It codes for CASRGSLFSGPETQYF. This rearrangement joins TRBV25-1 to TRBJ2-5, with unresolved D. The germline V gene encodes CDR1 MGHDK and CDR2 SYGVNS. CDR3 size: 16 residues. Trimming left V 6 bases short and J 4 bases short, with 21 bases between.

This clonotype was counted only a few times. This sequence joins TRBV12-3 or TRBV12-4 and TRBJ2-7, with TRBD2 identical over 14 bases. The CDR3 covers 15 residues. The ends lost 10 bases at V and 2 bases at J; junction bases unmatched: 7. DNA of the CDR3: TGTGCCACCGGACTAGCGGGGGGCAGGGCCTACGAGCAGTACTTC. Its protein is CATGLAGGRAYEQYF.

This clonotype was seen more than once but under ten times. V is TRBV20-1 and J is TRBJ2-3; D is perhaps TRBD2 (6 bases). The CDR3 spans 16 residues. In germline, CDR1 is DFQATT, CDR2 SNEGSKA (reference sequence). With 6 bases removed from V and 0 bases from J, the gap between germline ends came to 19 bases. CDR3 coding DNA: TGCAGTGCCTCCGCCAGGCTAGCGTTAAGCACAGATACGCAGTATTTT. Protein sequence: CSASARLALSTDTQYF.

The chain links TRBV10-3 to TRBJ2-1; 9 bases fit TRBD1. In germline, CDR1 is ENHRY, CDR2 SYGVKD. J was trimmed by 6 bases and V by 6 bases; bases with no gene match: 9. There are 15 residues in the CDR3. The CDR3 nucleotides read TGTGCCATCAGGGCCGGGACAGGGCTTTTCAATGAGCAGTTCTTC. Translated: CAIRAGTGLFNEQFF.

This clonotype was seen more than once but under ten times. CDR3 amino acids: CASNKPGTGGYEQYF. DNA for the CDR3: TGTGCCAGCAACAAACCCGGGACAGGGGGCTACGAGCAGTACTTC. This chain uses TRBV6-1 with TRBJ2-7; TRBD1 aligns across 11 bases. The germline gives CDR1 MNHNS, CDR2 SASEGT. With V trimmed by 7 bases and J by 3 bases, 8 bases remained unmatched. The CDR3 totals 15 residues.

Note on this clonotype: This may be a read error, as it is one base from a much larger clone. V gene TRBV10-3 combines with J gene TRBJ2-3, with a tentative D call TRBD1 (5 bases). The length of the CDR3 is 16 residues. CDR1 is ENHRY and CDR2 is SYGVKD in the germline V gene. DNA of the CDR3: TGTGCCATCAGCCTTGGAACGAATCCCTACACAGGTACGCAGTATTTT. This sequence encodes CAISLGTNPYTGTQYF.

This clonotype has more than one count but fewer than ten. The V gene is TRBV11-2, the J gene TRBJ1-1, with TRBD1 identical over 9 bases. Germline CDR1 reads SGHAT; CDR2 reads FQNNGV. V lost 3 bases, J lost 4 bases, and 9 bases stayed unmatched. This CDR3 is 16 amino acids long. Here the CDR3 DNA reads TGTGCCAGCAGCTTCCCTTCCGGGACAGGGCTCACTGAAGCTTTCTTT. Residues: CASSFPSGTGLTEAFF.

For this clonotype: A much larger clone sits a single nucleotide away, making a read error possible. The chain recombines TRBV7-4 with TRBJ1-5; D call uncertain. Germline CDR1 reads SGHVT; CDR2 reads SQSDAQ. V was trimmed by 9 bases and J by 7 bases, leaving 13 bases between them. The CDR3 has 12 residues. CDR3 residues: CASSLSAQPQHF. The CDR3 DNA sequence: TGTGCCAGTAGTCTCAGCGCCCAGCCCCAGCATTTT.

In its sample, this clonotype was seen a few times. This chain uses TRBV6-1 with TRBJ1-1, with TRBD1 as a possible D gene (6 bases). Per germline, CDR1 MNHNS and CDR2 SASEGT. The V gene lost 7 bases and the J gene lost 5 bases, with 14 bases spanning the gap. The CDR3 is 13 amino acids. In DNA, the CDR3 is TGTGCCAGCACCCAGCAGGGGTGGACTGAAGCTTTCTTT. Its translation: CASTQQGWTEAFF.

There are many counts of this clonotype. Its ends do not fully match the called genes, so a read error is possible. The chain links TRBV10-3 to TRBJ2-7; a possible D gene is TRBD2 (5 bases). The CDR3 runs to 13 residues. Germline V gene lookup returns CDR1 ENHRY and CDR2 SYGVKD. Here the CDR3 reads CASSYEGPYEQYF. The CDR3 region has the DNA TGTGCCAGCAGTTACGAGGGTCCGTACGAGCAGTACTTC.

As regards this clonotype: This may be a read error, as it is one base from a much larger clone. The chain has TRBV11-2 and TRBJ2-7, with no clear D. This CDR3 comprises 16 residues. Germline CDR1 reads SGHAT; CDR2 reads FQNNGV. V dropped 6 bases and J dropped 5 bases, with 23 bases sitting between them. For the CDR3, the DNA is TGTGCCAGCAGTAGTAATTTTGGCAGCTCCTACCACGAGCAGTACTTC. Amino acids: CASSSNFGSSYHEQYF.

This clonotype was seen ten or more times. The V gene is TRBV10-1, the J gene TRBJ2-1, with 11 bases aligning to TRBD2. Per germline, CDR1 WNHNN and CDR2 SYGVQD (reference sequence). This CDR3 is 13 amino acids long. J lost 13 bases, V lost 2 bases, and 4 bases had no gene match. This chain's CDR3 is CASSEHLAGGQFF. DNA of the CDR3: TGCGCCAGCAGTGAGCATCTAGCGGGAGGCCAGTTCTTC.

This clonotype showed up many times. The chain is built from TRBV10-3 and TRBJ2-3; 9 bases line up with TRBD2. Germline lookup yields CDR1 ENHRY and CDR2 SYGVKD. V dropped 2 bases and J dropped 0; count of bases not matched to a gene: 6. This CDR3 region has 17 residues. The CDR3 reads CAISEARSGGSTDTQYF. CDR3 DNA: TGTGCCATCAGTGAGGCACGTAGCGGGGGTAGCACAGATACGCAGTATTTT.